These T cell receptor beta chains were read from a single sample in a study of CD8 T cells in ankylosing spondylitis. Using its own MiXCR run on the 5' RACE reads, TCRdb lists one record per CDR3 protein. This sample yields under 950,000 distinct CDR3 sequences, of which roughly 20% are seen a single time; around 20% belongs to the top ten. The sample taken for sequencing was blood, either unsorted or a sorted T cell fraction (not recorded which). These TCRs come from a male donor with ankylosing spondylitis. CDR3s include the opening cysteine and the closing phenylalanine or tryptophan. The order of the fields is V gene, J gene, CDR3 length, clone size, D gene, CDR3 protein, CDR3 DNA. A D gene is named only where the DNA matches it firmly. Clone size, where shown, is once, few, many, or a class for clones that have expanded.

TRBV18	TRBJ2-6	18	-	TRBD2	CASSQGLAGPSGANVLTF	TGTGCCAGCTCCCAGGGACTAGCGGGCCCCTCTGGGGCCAACGTCCTGACTTTC
TRBV5-1	TRBJ2-3	13	-	TRBD1	CASSADRGDTQYF	TGCGCCAGCAGCGCCGACAGGGGAGATACGCAGTATTTT
TRBV5-1	TRBJ2-5	17	-	TRBD2	CASSLELAGRNQETQYF	TGCGCCAGCAGCTTGGAACTAGCGGGAAGAAACCAAGAGACCCAGTACTTC
TRBV6-1	TRBJ2-2	14	-	TRBD2	CASTPGGGAGELFF	TGTGCCAGCACCCCTGGGGGAGGGGCCGGGGAGCTGTTTTTT
TRBV2	TRBJ2-5	11	few	-	CASLNGETQYF	TGTGCCAGCCTGAATGGGGAGACCCAGTACTTC
TRBV7-8	TRBJ2-3	14	-	-	CASSLRAAPDTQYF	TGTGCCAGCAGCTTAAGGGCAGCCCCAGATACGCAGTATTTT
TRBV20-1	TRBJ2-7	14	few	TRBD2	CSARDLAENYEQYF	TGCAGTGCTAGAGATCTAGCGGAGAACTACGAGCAGTACTTC
TRBV6-2/TRBV6-3	TRBJ2-2	14	few	-	CASSDDMNTGELFF	TGTGCCAGCAGCGACGACATGAACACCGGGGAGCTGTTTTTT
TRBV20-1	TRBJ2-7	16	few	-	CSARDTTGTLSYEQYF	TGCAGTGCTAGAGACACAACCGGGACACTCTCCTACGAGCAGTACTTC
TRBV13	TRBJ2-5	15	few	-	CASSLDGRRAETQYF	TGTGCCAGCAGCTTAGACGGGCGGAGGGCGGAGACCCAGTACTTC
TRBV10-3	TRBJ2-3	15	-	TRBD1	CAISAGTGIEDTQYF	TGTGCCATCAGTGCGGGGACAGGGATTGAGGATACGCAGTATTTT
TRBV5-6	TRBJ2-1	15	few	-	CASSLNLNRSPEQFF	TGTGCCAGCAGCTTAAATTTAAACAGGTCCCCTGAGCAGTTCTTC
TRBV11-2	TRBJ1-2	13	once	TRBD1	CASSNGTAFGYTF	TGTGCCAGCAGCAACGGGACAGCATTTGGCTACACCTTC
TRBV5-1	TRBJ2-5	16	few	TRBD1	CASSPTSNRGGETQYF	TGCGCCAGCAGCCCGACCTCCAACAGGGGCGGAGAGACCCAGTACTTC
TRBV5-1	TRBJ1-2	15	many	-	CASSPPTAGNYGYTF	TGCGCCAGCAGCCCACCAACCGCGGGGAACTATGGCTACACCTTC
TRBV7-2	TRBJ2-5	15	few	-	CASTEGDMTLETQYF	TGTGCCAGCACCGAAGGGGACATGACTCTGGAGACCCAGTACTTC
TRBV5-1	TRBJ2-2	14	few	-	CASTRDTNTGELFF	TGCGCCAGTACCCGGGACACTAACACCGGGGAGCTGTTTTTT
TRBV12-3/TRBV12-4	TRBJ2-5	19	few	-	CASSLVGPVRLGPGETQYF	TGTGCCAGCAGTTTGGTGGGCCCCGTTCGTCTTGGACCGGGGGAGACCCAGTACTTC
TRBV7-2	TRBJ2-7	14	few	TRBD2	CASSLDAGANEQYF	TGTGCCAGCAGCTTAGACGCGGGAGCGAACGAGCAGTACTTC
TRBV9	TRBJ2-3	14	few	-	CASSGGSVTDTQYF	TGTGCCAGCAGCGGCGGTAGCGTGACAGATACGCAGTATTTT
TRBV11-1	TRBJ2-1	15	few	TRBD1	CASSLRQGELDEQFF	TGTGCCAGCAGCTTAAGACAGGGTGAATTAGATGAGCAGTTCTTC
TRBV12-3/TRBV12-4	TRBJ2-4	15	-	-	CAGFDRNLAKNIQYF	TGTGCGGGTTTCGATAGAAACTTAGCCAAAAACATTCAGTACTTC
TRBV3-1	TRBJ1-5	15	-	-	CASSQGFGVTQPQHF	TGTGCCAGCAGCCAAGGGTTCGGGGTCACTCAGCCCCAGCATTTT
TRBV4-1	TRBJ2-7	15	many	-	CASSQVDRGSYEQYF	TGCGCCAGCAGCCAAGTAGATAGGGGCTCCTACGAGCAGTACTTC
TRBV12-3/TRBV12-4	TRBJ2-7	16	few	-	CASSLVSGLVIYEQYF	TGTGCCAGCAGTTTGGTTAGCGGATTGGTTATTTACGAGCAGTACTTC
TRBV12-3/TRBV12-4	TRBJ2-7	14	-	-	CASSSSSTWGEQYF	TGTGCCAGCAGTTCCTCGTCGACTTGGGGCGAGCAGTACTTC
TRBV29-1	TRBJ2-1	15	few	-	CSVEDEGHRRGEQFF	TGCAGCGTTGAAGACGAAGGACACCGCCGAGGGGAGCAGTTCTTC
TRBV20-1	TRBJ2-7	14	few	TRBD2	CSPLGTSGSYEQYF	TGCAGTCCCCTGGGTACTAGCGGTTCCTACGAGCAGTACTTC
TRBV27	TRBJ2-3	18	-	TRBD1	CASSPSPRWTGIADTQYF	TGTGCCAGCAGTCCTTCCCCCCGATGGACAGGGATAGCAGATACGCAGTATTTT
TRBV6-2/TRBV6-3	TRBJ2-7	15	few	-	CASTTSGTPTYEQYF	TGTGCCAGCACCACCTCCGGGACACCAACCTACGAGCAGTACTTC
TRBV12-3/TRBV12-4	TRBJ2-1	15	few	TRBD2	CASSLNIAGYNEQFF	TGTGCCAGCAGTTTGAATATAGCGGGGTACAATGAGCAGTTCTTC
TRBV5-1	TRBJ2-5	17	many	-	CASSSPGQNDYQETQYF	TGCGCCAGCAGCTCACCGGGCCAGAACGACTATCAAGAGACCCAGTACTTC
TRBV12-3/TRBV12-4	TRBJ1-3	14	few	-	CASTRAGSGNTIYF	TGTGCCAGCACCAGGGCAGGGAGTGGAAACACCATATATTTT
TRBV20-1	TRBJ2-2	12	few	-	CSVPVGTGELFF	TGCAGTGTGCCTGTGGGCACCGGGGAGCTGTTTTTT
TRBV20-1	TRBJ2-2	14	-	TRBD1	CSALDRENTGELFF	TGCAGTGCCCTAGACAGGGAGAACACCGGGGAGCTGTTTTTT
TRBV15	TRBJ1-1	14	-	-	CATSMSPMNTEAFF	TGTGCCACCAGCATGAGCCCGATGAACACTGAAGCTTTCTTT
TRBV12-3/TRBV12-4	TRBJ1-1	11	-	-	CASGYRDEAFF	TGTGCCAGCGGATACAGGGATGAAGCTTTCTTT
TRBV10-3	TRBJ2-1	14	-	TRBD2	CAISLAGGPSEQFF	TGTGCCATCAGTCTAGCGGGGGGGCCTAGTGAGCAGTTCTTC